This TCR beta chain was obtained from a study of blood T cell repertoires in COVID-19. Generated by immunoSEQ multiplex PCR, the TCRdb table keeps only in-frame clones and is missing some. The sample shows roughly 93,000 clones, around 85% of them seen only once. CDR3 size: 13 residues. V was trimmed by 9 bases and J by 4 bases, leaving 13 bases between them. The sequencing input was peripheral blood. The chain recombines TRBV12-3 or TRBV12-4 with TRBJ1-3; D call uncertain. This clonotype was sampled from a woman aged 80 or over with acute or convalescent COVID-19. In DNA form, the CDR3 reads TGTGCCAGTTCCTCTCGGAGGGGAAACACCATATATTTT. This translates into CASSSRRGNTIYF.